The following is a T cell receptor (beta chain) sequence with its context. PCR was performed a second time for 7 to 11 cycles using a sample-barcoded 5' primer and a J-beta primer mix. TCRdb fed the 5' RACE reads into MiXCR, producing one record per CDR3 protein. The table records 1 million or so distinct CDR3 sequences, 25% of them present only once. This CDR3 is built from 12 residues. Germline CDR1 ENHRY, CDR2 SYGVKD. The sample comes from a study of blood T cells in healthy people across ages. The same data also went into a second study, on T cells of mothers and their children.

The chain couples TRBV10-3 to TRBJ2-5; 8 nucleotides agree with TRBD1. The J call may be in error: the DNA end matches TRBJ2-7 better. The TCR originated in a girl aged 2-10 years in good health. Specimen: blood. The CDR3 DNA sequence: TGTGCCACAAAGGACAGGGACTACGAGCAGTACTTC. Protein product: CATKDRDYEQYF.